This T cell receptor beta chain originates from a study of control samples from healthy donors and cancer patients. The method was immunoSEQ multiplex PCR; TCRdb's version includes in-frame clones alone and lacks a portion of them. Of 85,000 to 100,000 clones in the sample, 80% to 95% are singletons; the top ten hold around 8.2%. The germline gives CDR1 MRHNA, CDR2 SNTAGT. CDR3 length: 13 amino acids. V was trimmed by 4 bases and J by 2 bases, leaving 7 bases between them. This receptor was identified in a man aged 18-30 years in good health. The sample was blood. The chain links TRBV6-4 to TRBJ2-3, with D possibly matching TRBD2 (6 bases). Here the CDR3 reads CASSAGDTDTQYF. The DNA for the CDR3 is TGTGCCAGCAGTGCGGGAGACACAGATACGCAGTATTTT.